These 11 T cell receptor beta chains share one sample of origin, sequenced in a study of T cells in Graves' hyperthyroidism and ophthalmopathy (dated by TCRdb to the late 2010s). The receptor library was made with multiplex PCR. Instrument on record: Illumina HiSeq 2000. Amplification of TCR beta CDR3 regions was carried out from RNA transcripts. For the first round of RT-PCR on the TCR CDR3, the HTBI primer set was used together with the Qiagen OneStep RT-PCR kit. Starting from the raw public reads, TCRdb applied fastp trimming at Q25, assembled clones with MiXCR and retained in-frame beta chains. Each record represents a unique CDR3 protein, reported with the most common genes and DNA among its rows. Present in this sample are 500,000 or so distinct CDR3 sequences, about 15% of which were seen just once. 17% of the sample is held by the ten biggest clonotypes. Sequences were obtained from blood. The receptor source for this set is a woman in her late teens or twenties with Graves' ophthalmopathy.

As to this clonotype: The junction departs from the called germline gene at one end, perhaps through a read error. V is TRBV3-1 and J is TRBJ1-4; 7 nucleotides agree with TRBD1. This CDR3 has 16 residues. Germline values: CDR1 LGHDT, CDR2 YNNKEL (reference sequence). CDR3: CTSSDETGTANEKLFF. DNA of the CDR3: TGTACCAGCAGCGACGAAACCGGGACAGCTAATGAAAAGCTGTTTTTT.

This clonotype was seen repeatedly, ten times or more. CDR3 in DNA: TGTGCCACCAGGGCGGCAGGGGGCTTAGGCAATGAGCAGTTCTTC. As protein: CATRAAGGLGNEQFF. The chain couples TRBV24-1 to TRBJ2-1, with TRBD1 matching 8 bases. The CDR3 is made up of 15 amino acids. V was clipped by 7 bases and J by 6 bases; unmatched bases: 10. Germline values: CDR1 KGHDR, CDR2 SFDVKD.

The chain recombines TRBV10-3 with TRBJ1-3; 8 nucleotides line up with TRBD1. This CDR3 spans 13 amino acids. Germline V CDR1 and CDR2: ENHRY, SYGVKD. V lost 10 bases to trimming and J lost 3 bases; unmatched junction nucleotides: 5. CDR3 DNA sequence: TGTGCCACCGGACAGGGAGATGGAAACACCATATATTTT. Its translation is CATGQGDGNTIYF.

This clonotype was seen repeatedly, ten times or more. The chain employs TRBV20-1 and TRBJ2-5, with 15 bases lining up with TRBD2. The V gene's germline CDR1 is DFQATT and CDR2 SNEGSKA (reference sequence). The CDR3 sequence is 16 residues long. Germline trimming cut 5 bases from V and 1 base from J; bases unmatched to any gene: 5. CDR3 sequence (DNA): TGCAGTGCTCTTGGACTAGCGGGGGGGCCCCAAGAGACCCAGTACTTC. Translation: CSALGLAGGPQETQYF.

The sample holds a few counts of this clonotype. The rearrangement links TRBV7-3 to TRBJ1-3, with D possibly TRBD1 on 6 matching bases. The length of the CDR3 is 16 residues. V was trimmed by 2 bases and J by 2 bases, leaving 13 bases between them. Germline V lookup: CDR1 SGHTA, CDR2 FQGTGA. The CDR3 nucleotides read TGTGCCAGCAGCTTATCTTCGACAGGAACTGGAAACACCATATATTTT. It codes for CASSLSSTGTGNTIYF.

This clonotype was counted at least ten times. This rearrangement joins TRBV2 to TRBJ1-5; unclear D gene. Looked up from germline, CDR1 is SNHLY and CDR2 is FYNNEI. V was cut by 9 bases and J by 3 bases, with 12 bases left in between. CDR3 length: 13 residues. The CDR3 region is CASEGQNNQPQHF. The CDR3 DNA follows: TGTGCCAGTGAAGGGCAGAACAATCAGCCCCAGCATTTT.

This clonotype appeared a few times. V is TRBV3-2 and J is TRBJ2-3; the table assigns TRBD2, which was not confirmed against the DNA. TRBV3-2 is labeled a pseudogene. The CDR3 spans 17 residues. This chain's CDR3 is CASSQVGELAGPDTQYF. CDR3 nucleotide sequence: TGTGCCAGCAGCCAAGTGGGTGAGCTAGCGGGGCCAGATACGCAGTATTTT.

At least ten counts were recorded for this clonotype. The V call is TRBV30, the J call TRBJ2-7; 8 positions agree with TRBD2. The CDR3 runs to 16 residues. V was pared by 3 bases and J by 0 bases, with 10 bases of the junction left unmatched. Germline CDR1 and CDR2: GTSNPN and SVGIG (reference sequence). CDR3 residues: CAWSKGSLAVSYEQYF. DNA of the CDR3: TGTGCCTGGAGCAAAGGTTCACTAGCGGTCTCCTACGAGCAGTACTTC.

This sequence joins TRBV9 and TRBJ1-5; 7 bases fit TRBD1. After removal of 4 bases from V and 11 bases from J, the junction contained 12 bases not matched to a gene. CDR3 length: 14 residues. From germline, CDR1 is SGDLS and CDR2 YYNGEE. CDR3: CASSLGQEGWSQHF. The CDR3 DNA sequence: TGTGCCAGCAGCCTTGGACAGGAAGGTTGGTCCCAGCATTTT.

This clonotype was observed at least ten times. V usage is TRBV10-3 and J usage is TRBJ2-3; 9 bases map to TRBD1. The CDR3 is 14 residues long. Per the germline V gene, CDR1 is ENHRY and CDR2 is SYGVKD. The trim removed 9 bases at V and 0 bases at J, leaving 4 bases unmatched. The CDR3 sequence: CAIEGTGSTDTQYF. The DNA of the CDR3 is TGTGCCATAGAAGGGACAGGGAGCACAGATACGCAGTATTTT.

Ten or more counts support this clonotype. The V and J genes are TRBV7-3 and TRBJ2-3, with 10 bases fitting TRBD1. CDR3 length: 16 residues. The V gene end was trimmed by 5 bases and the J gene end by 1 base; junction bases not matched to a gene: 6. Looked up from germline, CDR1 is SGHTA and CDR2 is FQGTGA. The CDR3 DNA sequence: TGTGCCAGCAGCGCCCGACAGGGGGCCCGCACAGATACGCAGTATTTT. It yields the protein CASSARQGARTDTQYF.